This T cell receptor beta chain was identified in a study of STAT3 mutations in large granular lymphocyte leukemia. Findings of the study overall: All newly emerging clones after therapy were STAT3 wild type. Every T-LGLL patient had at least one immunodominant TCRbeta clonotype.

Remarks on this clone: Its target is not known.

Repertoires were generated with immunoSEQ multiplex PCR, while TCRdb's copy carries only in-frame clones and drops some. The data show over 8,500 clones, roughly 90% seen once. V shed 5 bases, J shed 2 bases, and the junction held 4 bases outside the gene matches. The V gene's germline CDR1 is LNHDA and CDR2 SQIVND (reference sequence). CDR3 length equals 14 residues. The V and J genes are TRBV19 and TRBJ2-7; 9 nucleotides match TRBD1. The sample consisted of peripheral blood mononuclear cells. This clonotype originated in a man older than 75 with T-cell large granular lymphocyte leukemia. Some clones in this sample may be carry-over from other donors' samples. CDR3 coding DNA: TGTGCCAGTAGTCGGTACAGGGGGCCCTACGAGCAGTACTTC. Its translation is CASSRYRGPYEQYF.